These 15 T cell receptor beta chains came from one sample sequenced in a study of shared clonotypes between healthy human individuals. Naive CD8 cells, CD45RO-negative and positively selected for CCR7, excluded terminally differentiated effector memory CD45RA+ cells. The table came from immunoSEQ multiplex PCR; TCRdb's copy has only in-frame clones and leaves some out. This sample carries about 2,100,000 clones, approximately 94% of them seen once, and the ten largest clones take roughly 1.7%. The sequencing input was naive CD8+ T cells from PBMCs. Every receptor here comes from a young man in good health. Some clones in this sample may be carry-over from other donors' samples.

This clone appeared a single time. This chain links TRBV9 with TRBJ2-1, with 12 bases that match TRBD2. This CDR3 region has 17 residues. Germline V gene sequence: CDR1 SGDLS, CDR2 YYNGEE. Losses at the gene ends were 2 bases for V and 3 bases for J; bases not matched to a gene: 6. The CDR3 DNA reads as TGTGCCAGCAGCGTGAGGGGGACTAGCGGGCGCTACAATGAGCAGTTCTTC. Amino acid sequence: CASSVRGTSGRYNEQFF.

The gene calls are TRBV27 and TRBJ2-1, with 8 bases identical to TRBD2. The V segment lost 4 bases and the J segment 2 bases; nucleotides outside the gene matches: 7. Germline V gene lookup returns CDR1 MNHEY and CDR2 SMNVEV (reference sequence). This CDR3 is 16 amino acids long. CDR3 bases: TGTGCCAGCAGTTACTCTAGCGGGCATACCTACAATGAGCAGTTCTTC. Its translation: CASSYSSGHTYNEQFF.

The rearrangement uses TRBV2 and TRBJ2-1, with TRBD2 identical over 8 bases. Germline V gene lookup returns CDR1 SNHLY and CDR2 FYNNEI. This CDR3 region has 16 residues. V lost 5 bases, J lost 2 bases, and 8 bases stayed unmatched. The CDR3 here is CASSLSGSYPYNEQFF. CDR3 DNA sequence: TGTGCCAGCAGTCTGAGCGGGAGCTACCCCTACAATGAGCAGTTCTTC. The variable domain in full, completed from reference TRBV2 and TRBJ2-1, reads EPEVTQTPSHQVTQMGQEVILRCVPISNHLYFYWYRQILGQKVEFLVSFYNNEISEKSEIFDDQFSVERPDGSNFTLKIRSTKLEDSAMYFCASSLSGSYPYNEQFFGPGTRLTVL.

A word on this clone: Distinct nucleotide sequences in the sample also encode this CDR3. The genes are TRBV19 and TRBJ1-1, with a possible D match to TRBD1 (6 bases). The CDR3 runs to 13 residues. The V gene lost 5 bases and the J gene lost 5 bases, with 12 bases spanning the gap. CDR1 is LNHDA and CDR2 is SQIVND in the germline V gene (reference sequence). The CDR3 protein is CASSRQGGTEAFF. The CDR3 nucleotides are TGTGCCAGTAGTCGCCAAGGGGGGACTGAAGCTTTCTTT.

The chain employs TRBV9 and TRBJ2-1; a possible D gene is TRBD1 (5 bases). Germline CDR1 reads SGDLS; CDR2 reads YYNGEE. The CDR3 spans 16 residues. V shed 2 bases and J shed 0 bases, with 12 bases lying between them. CDR3 nucleotide sequence: TGTGCCAGCAGCGTCCAGAAGGACATCTCCTACAATGAGCAGTTCTTC. As protein: CASSVQKDISYNEQFF.

The CDR3 DNA reads TGTGCCAGCAGGGACAGGGGGCCAGAGGGTAACGAGCAGTACTTC. It yields the protein CASRDRGPEGNEQYF. This rearrangement joins TRBV2 to TRBJ2-7; 11 bases fit TRBD1. The V and J ends lost 6 bases and 5 bases, in that order; junction bases with no gene match: 9. This CDR3 is 15 amino acids long. Germline V gene lookup returns CDR1 SNHLY and CDR2 FYNNEI.

The gene calls are TRBV7-2 and TRBJ2-3, with D possibly being TRBD2 (5 bases). Germline V CDR1 and CDR2: SGHTA, FQGNSA. Trimming took 3 bases from V and 6 from J, leaving 10 bases between them. The CDR3 contains 13 residues. This CDR3 is CASSFHLADTQYF. The CDR3 DNA reads as TGTGCCAGCAGCTTTCACCTAGCCGATACGCAGTATTTT.

The V call is TRBV27, the J call TRBJ2-7, with 14 bases identical to TRBD2. The CDR3 has 15 residues. CDR1 MNHEY and CDR2 SMNVEV come from the germline V gene (reference sequence). The V gene end was trimmed by 2 bases and the J gene end by 4 bases; junction bases not matched to a gene: 1. CDR3 loop: CASSLGTSGGYEQYF. DNA for the CDR3: TGTGCCAGCAGTTTAGGGACTAGCGGGGGATACGAGCAGTACTTC.

This clone has only one observation. The V and J genes are TRBV10-3 and TRBJ2-7; D is possibly TRBD1 or TRBD2 (5 bases each). This CDR3 contains 13 residues. The V end was cut by 6 bases, the J end by 3 bases, with 12 bases between. Germline assignment: CDR1 ENHRY and CDR2 SYGVKD. The CDR3 bases are TGTGCCATCAGATCCGGGACCTACTACGAGCAGTACTTC. Protein: CAIRSGTYYEQYF.

V is TRBV7-2 and J is TRBJ2-2; 15 bases line up with TRBD2. V lost 5 bases, J lost 4 bases, and 8 bases stayed unmatched. Germline loops: CDR1 SGHTA, CDR2 FQGNSA. The CDR3 sequence is 18 residues long. CDR3 in DNA: TGTGCCAGCAGCCATGGACTAGCGGGAGGGCCTCGCACCGGGGAGCTGTTTTTT. Its protein is CASSHGLAGGPRTGELFF.

This chain links TRBV19 with TRBJ2-2; D remains ambiguous. This CDR3 contains 15 residues. Germline V gene data show CDR1 as LNHDA and CDR2 as SQIVND (reference sequence). Trimming removed 3 bases at V and 3 bases at J, with 11 bases between. The CDR3 region is CASSIGVMDTGELFF. CDR3 coding DNA: TGTGCCAGTAGTATTGGGGTAATGGACACCGGGGAGCTGTTTTTT. Full variable domain (rest looked up from reference TRBV19 and TRBJ2-2): DGGITQSPKYLFRKEGQNVTLSCEQNLNHDAMYWYRQDPGQGLRLIYYSQIVNDFQKGDIAEGYSVSREKKESFPLTVTSAQKNPTAFYLCASSIGVMDTGELFFGEGSRLTVL.

This clone has just one count. The chain recombines TRBV28 with TRBJ1-5; D might be TRBD1 (6 bases). CDR3 length equals 16 residues. Germline lookup yields CDR1 MDHEN and CDR2 SYDVKM. The V and J ends lost 3 bases and 2 bases respectively, with 14 bases between them. CDR3: CASSLGGAYGNQPQHF. The CDR3 DNA reads as TGTGCCAGCAGTTTGGGGGGGGCGTACGGCAATCAGCCCCAGCATTTT. The variable domain in full, completed from reference TRBV28 and TRBJ1-5, reads DVKVTQSSRYLVKRTGEKVFLECVQDMDHENMFWYRQDPGLGLRLIYFSYDVKMKEKGDIPEGYSVSREKKERFSLILESASTNQTSMYLCASSLGGAYGNQPQHFGDGTRLSIL.

The chain is built from TRBV14 and TRBJ1-2; no definite D call. Germline CDR1 is SGHDN and CDR2 is FVKESK. The ends were cut back, 0 bases at V and 4 bases at J, with 9 bases in the middle. The length of the CDR3 is 14 residues. In DNA form, the CDR3 reads TGTGCCAGCAGCCAAGATAGGAGCCTCTATGGCTACACCTTC. It specifies CASSQDRSLYGYTF.

V gene TRBV2 combines with J gene TRBJ2-1; TRBD2 aligns across 7 bases. This CDR3 contains 16 residues. Germline loops: CDR1 SNHLY, CDR2 FYNNEI. The V and J ends lost 4 bases and 6 bases, in that order; junction bases with no gene match: 12. CDR3 protein: CASSAAGTTFSNEQFF. The CDR3 region has the DNA TGTGCCAGCAGTGCCGCCGGGACTACATTTTCCAATGAGCAGTTCTTC. The full variable domain, rest sourced from reference TRBV2 and TRBJ2-1, is EPEVTQTPSHQVTQMGQEVILRCVPISNHLYFYWYRQILGQKVEFLVSFYNNEISEKSEIFDDQFSVERPDGSNFTLKIRSTKLEDSAMYFCASSAAGTTFSNEQFFGPGTRLTVL.

The V and J genes are TRBV9 and TRBJ2-1; 7 positions match TRBD2. J was trimmed by 4 bases and V by 4 bases; bases with no gene match: 8. The germline V gene encodes CDR1 SGDLS and CDR2 YYNGEE. The CDR3 runs to 15 residues. The CDR3 coding sequence is TGTGCCAGCAGCTTAAGCGGGGCGGGGTACAATGAGCAGTTCTTC. Translation: CASSLSGAGYNEQFF.